This T cell receptor beta chain stems from a study of cytotoxic CD8 clonotypes in ibrutinib-treated CLL. Study-level background: Sequenced samples delivered averages of 250,000 to 300,000 productive templates and 80,000 to 100,000 productive rearrangements.

A few counts support this clone. The target antigen is unknown. There are 16 residues in the CDR3. From germline, CDR1 is MGHRA and CDR2 YSYEKL. J lost 2 bases, V lost 0 bases, and 4 bases had no gene match. Findings and caveats of the study: Baseline-level clonality went beyond age-matched healthy donors and moved in step with circulating CD8+ T-cell counts. With treatment, public clonotypes, which were uncommon, either contracted or remained stable.

Frozen-stored PBMCs produced 1.5 to 2.5 micrograms of genomic DNA for TCR beta libraries. Assay: immunoSEQ multiplex PCR; the TCRdb copy retains only in-frame clones and omits some. Of 250,000 to 350,000 clones listed, around 69% are singletons. Here the sequenced sample was PBMCs, taken at disease progression, from a patient treated with ibrutinib. This TCR was sampled from a human donor with chronic lymphocytic leukemia. The rearrangement links TRBV4-1 to TRBJ2-7, with TRBD2 matching 10 bases. CDR3 DNA sequence: TGCGCCAGCAGCCAAGATCCCCTAGCGGGAGCCTACGAGCAGTACTTC. Translation: CASSQDPLAGAYEQYF.